This T cell receptor beta chain was profiled in a study of blood T cell repertoires in COVID-19. Original data processing: Estimates of nucleated cell counts were drawn from the amplification of reference gene primers. Some clones are missing from TCRdb's copy, which holds only in-frame ones; the method was immunoSEQ multiplex PCR. V and J calls plus clone size are reproduced from that table; the DNA served to infer D and trimming. The sample contains about 290,000 clones, about 89% of which appear only once. The sequenced sample was PBMCs or T cells enriched from blood (not recorded which). The receptor's source is a woman aged 40-49 years who had recovered from COVID-19.

The CDR3 protein is CASRTAGHGYTF. The DNA of the CDR3 is TGTGCCAGCAGGACGGCGGGTCATGGCTACACCTTC. The chain joins TRBV27 to TRBJ1-2, with D unresolved. Trimming removed 6 bases from V and 6 bases from J, with 11 bases in between. This CDR3 comprises 12 residues. Germline V CDR1 and CDR2: MNHEY, SMNVEV (reference sequence).